The T cell receptor beta chain under discussion was sequenced for a study of blood T cell repertoires in COVID-19 (dated by TCRdb to the early 2020s). In terms of the full investigation: Samples from collaborators originated in the United States, Italy and Spain and spanned both the acute and convalescent phases of COVID-19. The prospective study material was composed of cDNA or gDNA derived from T cells, B-cell-depleted T cells, or PBMCs. The dataset comprised deeply sampled blood TCRbeta repertoires from subjects exposed to, actively infected with, or recovered from COVID-19. The repertoires were released in a freely available public database intended as a resource for research on the immune response to SARS-CoV-2. The samples were drawn from two sources: the first 160 participants of the ongoing ImmuneRACE study, and approximately 1,300 subjects contributed by 6 global collaborators. The sample metadata nearly always contained a de-identified subject ID, COVID-19 status, age in years and sex. Where available, HLA class I and class II types were taken from metadata supplied by the sample provider and were not determined by assay-based typing.

Study-wide findings and limitations: The quantity of clinical and demographic metadata differed by source and by participant and was supplied without curation.

Collaborating institutions collected whole blood in K2EDTA tubes following their own protocols. For TCRbeta analysis, collaborators shipped samples in one of three forms: frozen whole blood, isolated PBMCs, or DNA extracted from either of those sample types. CDR1 and CDR2 are read off the germline V gene as SGHTA and FQGNSA. Trimming costs V 1 base and J 13 bases, and their ends lie 13 bases apart. From the cysteine up to the phenylalanine, the CDR3 has a length of 13 residues. Of the read, only the CDR3 DNA is kept; its 39 bases are in frame from base 1. A note on this clone: No cognate antigen has been identified for it. Nothing much larger sits one base from this clone, and base qualities are not available.

TCRbeta CDR3 regions were amplified from genomic DNA by means of the immunoSEQ Assay, a bias-controlled multiplex PCR. As for how the authors treated the data: Nucleated cell counts per sample were estimated from amplification of reference gene primers within the assay. To quantify the absolute abundance of each unique TCRbeta CDR3 rearrangement, sequence reads were collapsed and filtered. For each sample, productive Simpson clonality was calculated as the square root of Simpson's diversity index across productive rearrangements. TCRdb obtained this table from immuneACCESS and retained in-frame rearrangements with V and J assigned. These tables miss some clones; where compared with another copy, unresolved V genes account for less than half of the shortfall, and the remainder is unexplained. V and J calls and clone size are copied from that table; D and trimming were computed from the DNA. The sample yields around 250,000 clones; about nine tenths were counted once. The top ten hold 6.2% of the sample.

The sequenced sample consisted of peripheral blood. The TCR comes from a man between 60 and 70 years old with acute or convalescent COVID-19. This sequence uses TRBV7-2 and TRBJ2-2; TRBD1 could be the D gene, as 5 bases match. The CDR3 corresponds to CASSLEGQGGLFF. The DNA sequence is as follows: TGTGCCAGCAGCTTAGAGGGTCAGGGTGGGCTGTTTTTT.